This T cell receptor beta chain was sequenced for a study of blood T cell repertoires in COVID-19. There are 16 residues in the CDR3. V was trimmed by 0 bases and J by 7 bases, leaving 16 bases between them. Germline V gene data show CDR1 as SNHLY and CDR2 as FYNNEI. Produced via immunoSEQ multiplex PCR; TCRdb's table is partial and in-frame only. The table lists 350,000 to 400,000 clones, 88% of them singletons. The clonotype was recovered from a young woman who had recovered from COVID-19. Sequencing was done on a sample of PBMCs or T cells enriched from blood (not recorded which). The rearrangement joins TRBV2 to TRBJ1-5; D ambiguous. As DNA, the CDR3 is TGTGCCAGCAGTGAAGCCACCGGGTCTCCGAGGCAGCCCCAGCATTTT. Its protein product is CASSEATGSPRQPQHF.